This T cell receptor (beta chain) was recorded in a study of tumor and adjacent non-tumor tissue in lung cancer. Study-level background: Patients comprised some eleven adenocarcinoma, a couple of squamous cell carcinoma and 1 small cell lung cancer.

No cell sorting was done before RNA was extracted from the tissue. Distant lung tissue was collected more than 3 cm away from the tumor edge. A modified ARM-PCR protocol with three rounds of nested PCR amplified TCRbeta. TCRdb passed the multiplex PCR reads through MiXCR, listing each CDR3 protein once. The data show around 100,000 distinct CDR3 sequences, about 60% seen once. Losses at the gene ends were 4 bases for V and 4 bases for J; bases not matched to a gene: 10. The germline gives CDR1 MNHEY, CDR2 SVGEGT. The CDR3 runs to 18 residues. This clonotype was seen repeatedly, ten times or more. Its antigen is still unknown. Study-level results: Top 100 clones took a larger repertoire share in normal lung.

The chain has TRBV6-2 or TRBV6-3 and TRBJ2-2; TRBD1 agrees at 12 bases. This clonotype was obtained from a man aged 25 to 45 with non-small cell lung cancer. Sequencing input: distant non-tumor lung tissue. Written as DNA, the CDR3 is TGTGCCAGCAGTTTACAACGGGGACAGGGGGCGATCACCGGGGAGCTGTTTTTT. Translated: CASSLQRGQGAITGELFF.